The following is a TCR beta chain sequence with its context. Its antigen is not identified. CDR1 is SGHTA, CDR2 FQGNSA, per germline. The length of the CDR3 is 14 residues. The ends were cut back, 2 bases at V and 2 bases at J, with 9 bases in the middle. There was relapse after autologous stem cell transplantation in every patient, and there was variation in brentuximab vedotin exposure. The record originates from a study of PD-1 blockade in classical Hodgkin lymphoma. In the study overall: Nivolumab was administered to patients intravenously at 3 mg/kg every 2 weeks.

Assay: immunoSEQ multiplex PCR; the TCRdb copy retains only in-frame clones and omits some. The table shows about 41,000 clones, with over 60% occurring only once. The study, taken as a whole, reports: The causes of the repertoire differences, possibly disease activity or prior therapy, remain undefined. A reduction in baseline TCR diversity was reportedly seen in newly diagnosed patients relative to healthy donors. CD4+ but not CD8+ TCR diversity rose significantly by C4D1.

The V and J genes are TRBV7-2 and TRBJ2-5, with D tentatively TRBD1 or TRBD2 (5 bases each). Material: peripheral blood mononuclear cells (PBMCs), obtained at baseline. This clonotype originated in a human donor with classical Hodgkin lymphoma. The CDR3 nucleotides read TGTGCCAGCAGCTTAAGATGGGGGCAAGAGACCCAGTACTTC. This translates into CASSLRWGQETQYF.